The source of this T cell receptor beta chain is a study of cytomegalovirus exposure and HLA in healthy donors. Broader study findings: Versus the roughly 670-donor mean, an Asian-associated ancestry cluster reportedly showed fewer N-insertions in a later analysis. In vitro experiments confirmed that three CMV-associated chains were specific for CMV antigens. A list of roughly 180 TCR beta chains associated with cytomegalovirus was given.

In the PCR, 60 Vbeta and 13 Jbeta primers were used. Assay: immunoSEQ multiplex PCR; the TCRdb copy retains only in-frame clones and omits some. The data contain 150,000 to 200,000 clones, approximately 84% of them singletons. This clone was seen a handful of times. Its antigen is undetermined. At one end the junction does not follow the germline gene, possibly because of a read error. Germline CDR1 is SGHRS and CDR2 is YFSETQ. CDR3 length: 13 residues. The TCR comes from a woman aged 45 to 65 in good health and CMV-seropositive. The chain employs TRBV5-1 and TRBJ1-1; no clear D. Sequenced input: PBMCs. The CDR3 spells CASSSRDLQDYHF. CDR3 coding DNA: TGCGCCAGCAGCTCCCGGGATCTCCAAGACTATCACTTT.